This T cell receptor beta chain derives from a study of blood T cells in healthy people across ages. Broader study findings: Measured against age, TCR beta diversity per million T cells decreased in a roughly linear manner.

Around 9 milliliters of peripheral blood were drawn from each donor into EDTA-treated tubes. The CDR3 is made up of 13 amino acids. Germline values: CDR1 MGHDK, CDR2 SYGVNS. Trimming stripped 1 base from V and 4 bases from J, with 5 bases between. It was with a sample-barcoded 5' primer and a J-beta primer mix that a second PCR of roughly 7 to 12 cycles was run. Each of the cDNA molecules was tagged by a template-switch adaptor with 12 random nucleotides. TCRdb reprocessed the 5' RACE reads with MiXCR, giving one entry per CDR3 protein. The table records about 1 million distinct CDR3 sequences, approximately 25% of them present only once. With respect to this clonotype: What it recognizes is unknown.

The same data also went into a second study, on T cells of mothers and their children.

The sample consisted of blood. The J gene is TRBJ1-5, the V gene TRBV25-1; D is ambiguous. The source of this sequence is a girl aged 2 to 9 in good health. The CDR3: CASSEFGNQPQHF. CDR3 DNA sequence: TGTGCCAGCAGTGAATTTGGGAATCAGCCCCAGCATTTT.